The clone carrying this T cell receptor (beta chain) showed up just once. Libraries were prepared by immunoSEQ multiplex PCR; TCRdb keeps only in-frame clonotypes and omits some of them. The table shows under 50,000 clones, with more than 85% occurring only once. The CDR3 consists of 14 residues. Trimming cost V 1 base and J 4 bases; bases outside gene matches: 5. Germline-derived CDR1 and CDR2 are GTSNPN and SVGIG (reference sequence). This specimen belongs to a study of T cell changes during pregnancy in multiple sclerosis. The receptor was isolated from a female donor with multiple sclerosis, enrolled in a pregnancy study. The sample here was CD8+ T cells from peripheral blood mononuclear cells, taken in the third trimester of pregnancy. V and J are TRBV30 and TRBJ2-3; 7 positions match TRBD1. Written as DNA, the CDR3 is TGTGCCTGGAGTGCAGGACAGGCGGCAGATACGCAGTATTTT. Translated, it gives CAWSAGQAADTQYF. The full variable domain, completed using reference TRBV30 and TRBJ2-3, is SQTIHQWPATLVQPVGSPLSLECTVEGTSNPNLYWYRQAAGRGLQLLFYSVGIGQISSEVPQNLSASRPQDRQFILSSKKLLLSDSGFYLCAWSAGQAADTQYFGPGTRLTVL.